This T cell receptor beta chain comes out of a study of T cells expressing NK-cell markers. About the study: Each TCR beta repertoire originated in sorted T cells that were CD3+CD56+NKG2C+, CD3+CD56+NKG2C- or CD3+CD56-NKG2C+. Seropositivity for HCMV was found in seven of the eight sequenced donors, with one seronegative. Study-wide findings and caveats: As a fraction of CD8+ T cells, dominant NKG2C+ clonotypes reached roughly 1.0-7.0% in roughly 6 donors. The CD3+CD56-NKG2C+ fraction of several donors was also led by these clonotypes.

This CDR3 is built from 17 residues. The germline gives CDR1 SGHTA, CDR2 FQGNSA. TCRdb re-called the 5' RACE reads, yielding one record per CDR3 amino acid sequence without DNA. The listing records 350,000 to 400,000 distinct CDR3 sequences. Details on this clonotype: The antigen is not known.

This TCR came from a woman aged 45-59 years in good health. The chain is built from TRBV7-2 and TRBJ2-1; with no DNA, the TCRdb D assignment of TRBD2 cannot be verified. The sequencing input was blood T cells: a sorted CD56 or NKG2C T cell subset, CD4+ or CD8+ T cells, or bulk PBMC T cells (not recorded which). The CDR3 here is CASSLKVELAGSRGQFF.